Listed here is a single TCR beta chain. What it binds is unknown. These data originate in a study of T-cell memory formation after mild COVID-19. Looked up from germline, CDR1 is MNHEY and CDR2 is SVGEGT. V was pared by 2 bases and J by 4 bases, with 8 bases between. The CDR3 is 13 amino acids. TCRdb re-analysed the 5' RACE reads in MiXCR, keeping a single row per CDR3 protein. The table lists under 700,000 distinct CDR3 sequences, 20% of them singletons. Study results and limitations: The pre-infection memory compartment contained some responding clones, suggesting cross-reactive memory joined.

The V call is TRBV6-2 or TRBV6-3, the J call TRBJ2-5, with D perhaps matching TRBD2 (6 bases). This TCR was recovered from an adult woman who had mild COVID-19 (a few samples of this study predate the infection). Cell type and time point are not known. Input material: PBMCs or a T cell subset sorted from them (not recorded which). The CDR3 loop reads CASSYLGGETQYF. The DNA for the CDR3 is TGTGCCAGCAGTTACCTGGGGGGAGAGACCCAGTACTTC.